A single sample gave rise to the 25 T cell receptor beta chains below, sequenced in a study of CD8 T cells in ankylosing spondylitis. These receptors have no known antigen. Points from the study as a whole: Within ankylosing spondylitis blood, a TCR beta motif made up of eight highly homologous variants appeared to be characteristic.

TCRdb re-derived calls from the 5' RACE reads in MiXCR, one entry per CDR3 protein. The table lists 200,000 to 250,000 distinct CDR3 sequences, about 7% of them singletons. The specimen sequenced was blood, either unsorted or a sorted T cell fraction (not recorded which). These receptors were collected from a male donor with ankylosing spondylitis.

In this sample, this clonotype turned up many times. The rearrangement joins TRBV9 to TRBJ1-1; TRBD1 is a possible D gene (5 bases). The V gene's germline CDR1 is SGDLS and CDR2 YYNGEE. Trimming removed 3 bases from V and 5 bases from J, with 14 bases in between. This CDR3 region has 14 residues. The CDR3 sequence is CASSDGTAGTEAFF. In DNA, the CDR3 is TGTGCCAGCAGCGACGGGACGGCCGGAACTGAAGCTTTCTTT.

This CDR3 is CASSTPYNEQFF. CDR3 bases: TGTGCCAGCAGCACCCCCTACAATGAGCAGTTCTTC. The rearrangement uses TRBV28 and TRBJ2-1; no clear D gene. The CDR3 covers 12 residues. With 6 bases removed from V and 2 bases from J, the gap between germline ends came to 5 bases. From germline, CDR1 is MDHEN and CDR2 SYDVKM.

This clonotype occurred many times. J is TRBJ2-1 and V is TRBV12-3 or TRBV12-4; D not certain. The V end lost 5 bases, the J end lost 6 bases, and 8 bases lay between the germline ends. This CDR3 has 12 amino acids. Written as DNA, the CDR3 is TGTGCCAGCAGTGAAATGTTCAATGAGCAGTTCTTC. Its protein is CASSEMFNEQFF.

This clonotype was seen only a few times. The rearrangement links TRBV28 to TRBJ1-3, with 7 bases aligning to TRBD1. The CDR3 is 14 amino acids. The ends lost 6 bases at V and 8 bases at J; junction bases unmatched: 10. Germline CDR1 MDHEN, CDR2 SYDVKM. CDR3 in DNA: TGTGCCAGCAGCACAGGGGCCAAGCCGGACACCATATATTTT. It codes for CASSTGAKPDTIYF.

This clonotype was recorded many times. V and J are TRBV12-5 and TRBJ2-1; possibly TRBD1 for D (6 bases). The CDR3 is 18 amino acids. Germline assignment: CDR1 LGHNT and CDR2 FRNRAP. Trimming pared 5 bases from V and 0 bases from J, leaving 20 bases between. The CDR3 DNA reads as TGTGCTAGTGGTCCGCGACCGGGACATAAGAGCTCCTACAATGAGCAGTTCTTC. Translated, it gives CASGPRPGHKSSYNEQFF.

In this sample, this clonotype turned up many times. The gene calls are TRBV6-2 or TRBV6-3 and TRBJ2-1; no clear D. Trimming cost V 2 bases and J 8 bases, with 16 bases left between them. Germline V gene sequence: CDR1 MNHEY, CDR2 SVGEGT. The CDR3 runs to 15 residues. CDR3 in DNA: TGTGCCAGCAGTTACATACTCCCCGCATTGGATGAGCAGTTCTTC. It yields the protein CASSYILPALDEQFF.

This clonotype was observed at least ten times. The chain has TRBV7-9 and TRBJ2-3; either TRBD1 or TRBD2 may supply D (5 bases each). This CDR3 is 13 amino acids long. V dropped 6 bases and J dropped 2 bases, with 9 bases sitting between them. Germline V gene sequence: CDR1 SEHNR, CDR2 FQNEAQ (reference sequence). CDR3 sequence reads: CASSSGTTDTQYF. CDR3 bases: TGTGCCAGCAGTTCAGGGACCACAGATACGCAGTATTTT.

This clonotype occurred many times. The chain is built from TRBV4-3 and TRBJ1-3; D gene ambiguous. V lost 2 bases and J 3 bases, leaving 11 bases between the germline ends. The CDR3 has 15 residues. Germline assignment: CDR1 LGHNA and CDR2 YSLEER. The CDR3 DNA sequence: TGCGCCAGCAGCCAATGGATCCAGGTTGGAAACACCATATATTTT. As protein: CASSQWIQVGNTIYF.

This clonotype was counted many times. The rearrangement links TRBV7-9 to TRBJ2-7; D not certain. Germline-derived CDR1 and CDR2 are SEHNR and FQNEAQ (reference sequence). This CDR3 comprises 13 residues. Deletions cut 1 base from V and 3 bases from J, with 7 bases between. The CDR3 sequence: CASSLDTRYEQYF. The CDR3 DNA is TGTGCCAGCAGCTTAGACACTCGCTACGAGCAGTACTTC.

This clonotype was recorded many times. The chain uses TRBV20-1 and TRBJ2-1; 9 bases line up with TRBD2. Germline V gene data show CDR1 as DFQATT and CDR2 as SNEGSKA (reference sequence). V lost 0 bases and J lost 4; bases outside the gene matches: 13. This CDR3 comprises 18 residues. The CDR3 is CSARDKLSRLAVYNEQFF. The CDR3 DNA reads as TGCAGTGCTAGAGATAAGTTATCCCGACTAGCGGTATACAATGAGCAGTTCTTC.

At least ten counts were recorded for this clonotype. This rearrangement joins TRBV6-1 to TRBJ2-7; D gene uncertain. Trimming took off 0 bases at V and 1 base at J, with 10 bases between the two ends. Germline V gene sequence: CDR1 MNHNS, CDR2 SASEGT. The CDR3 totals 15 residues. The CDR3 sequence: CASSEAWWPSYEQYF. The CDR3 DNA reads as TGTGCCAGCAGTGAAGCTTGGTGGCCTTCCTACGAGCAGTACTTC.

This clonotype was counted many times. This chain links TRBV11-2 with TRBJ2-5; 9 bases are shared with TRBD1. The CDR3 totals 15 residues. Germline CDR1 reads SGHAT; CDR2 reads FQNNGV. V dropped 1 base and J dropped 6; count of bases not matched to a gene: 6. The chain's CDR3 is CASSLVQGAMKTQYF. The CDR3 DNA is TGTGCCAGCAGCTTAGTACAGGGGGCAATGAAGACCCAGTACTTC.

The chain joins TRBV4-2 to TRBJ2-1, with 7 bases lining up with TRBD2. The trim removed 3 bases at V and 14 bases at J, leaving 16 bases unmatched. CDR3 length: 15 residues. Germline V gene data show CDR1 as LGHNA and CDR2 as YNFKEQ. The CDR3 sequence is CASSHQGQRDQPEFF. The CDR3 DNA reads as TGTGCCAGCAGCCACCAGGGCCAGCGGGATCAACCGGAGTTCTTC.

This clonotype was recorded at least ten times. V is TRBV7-9 and J is TRBJ1-5, with TRBD1 matching over 7 bases. With 5 bases clipped from V and 2 bases from J, the junction kept 6 bases outside the gene matches. Germline-derived CDR1 and CDR2 are SEHNR and FQNEAQ (reference sequence). CDR3 size: 15 residues. As DNA, the CDR3 is TGTGCCAGCAGCGGGGCACAGGGGCGCAATCAGCCCCAGCATTTT. Residues: CASSGAQGRNQPQHF.

The table lists this clonotype with a few counts. The chain combines TRBV20-1 with TRBJ1-5; D is undetermined. The germline gives CDR1 DFQATT, CDR2 SNEGSKA (reference sequence). The germline V and J ends were trimmed by 3 bases and 11 bases, with 17 bases remaining between them. This CDR3 is built from 13 residues. CDR3 in amino acids: CSARSLEGRSQHF. In DNA, the CDR3 is TGCAGTGCTAGGTCCCTGGAGGGTAGATCCCAGCATTTT.

This clonotype was detected many times. The chain links TRBV11-2 to TRBJ2-7, with D possibly being TRBD1 or TRBD2 (5 bases each). This CDR3 comprises 15 residues. Per germline, CDR1 SGHAT and CDR2 FQNNGV. V lost 7 bases and J lost 0, with 16 bases in between. The CDR3 DNA follows: TGTGCCAGCACCCTGGGACGGTGGAACTCCTACGAGCAGTACTTC. It codes for CASTLGRWNSYEQYF.

This clonotype was seen at least ten times. This rearrangement joins TRBV7-8 to TRBJ2-5; 9 bases are a match to TRBD1. The CDR3 consists of 17 residues. The V gene's germline CDR1 is SGHVS and CDR2 FQNEAQ. V was clipped by 1 base and J by 3 bases; unmatched bases: 9. DNA of the CDR3: TGTGCCAGCAGCTTAGACAGGGGGCCAGGGTTCGAAGAGACCCAGTACTTC. It encodes CASSLDRGPGFEETQYF.

This clonotype was seen many times. The chain carries TRBV6-1 and TRBJ2-1, with TRBD1 matching 10 bases. The germline CDR1 and CDR2 sequences are MNHNS and SASEGT. V shed 6 bases, J shed 1 base, and the junction held 3 bases outside the gene matches. The CDR3 length is 15 residues. The CDR3, as DNA: TGTGCCAGCAGCCGGGACAGGGGTTCCTACAATGAGCAGTTCTTC. This sequence encodes CASSRDRGSYNEQFF.

The rearrangement joins TRBV29-1 to TRBJ2-7; D might be TRBD1 (5 bases). Trimming took off 4 bases at V and 2 bases at J, with 6 bases between the two ends. The CDR3 covers 11 residues. The germline CDR1 and CDR2 sequences are SQVTM and ANQGSEA. The CDR3 loop reads CSVGGPYEQYF. CDR3 coding DNA: TGCAGCGTTGGGGGCCCCTACGAGCAGTACTTC.

The CDR3 sequence: CATSRGIGGYTF. In DNA form, the CDR3 reads TGTGCCACCAGCAGGGGGATCGGCGGCTACACCTTC. The chain couples TRBV15 to TRBJ1-2, with D uncertain. Germline lookup yields CDR1 LNHNV and CDR2 YYDKDF (reference sequence). The CDR3 consists of 12 residues. V shed 3 bases and J shed 8 bases, with 10 bases lying between them.

The table lists this clonotype with a few counts. CDR3 nucleotide sequence: TGTGCAAGTCGCTTAGCCAGGGGAGCTAGTTGTACCTACGAGCAGTACTTC. Amino acids: CASRLARGASCTYEQYF. The chain is built from TRBV12-2 and TRBJ2-7; TRBD1 is taken as the D call from the table, unchecked against the DNA. TRBV12-2 is a known pseudogene. The CDR3 sequence is 17 residues long.

This clonotype came up a few times. The gene calls are TRBV20-1 and TRBJ2-7; D is perhaps TRBD1 or TRBD2 (5 bases each). This CDR3 region has 13 residues. Germline loops: CDR1 DFQATT, CDR2 SNEGSKA (reference sequence). V lost 6 bases and J lost 2, with 14 bases in between. In DNA form, the CDR3 reads TGCAGTGCCTCCGGGACCACTGCCTACGAGCAGTACTTC. Protein product: CSASGTTAYEQYF.

The chain couples TRBV4-3 to TRBJ2-1, with 7 nucleotides matching TRBD2. Germline V CDR1 and CDR2: LGHNA, YSLEER. The CDR3 consists of 17 residues. The V and J ends lost 3 bases and 2 bases, in that order; junction bases with no gene match: 10. CDR3 bases: TGCGCCAGCAGCCAGGACCTCCGAGCGGGGACCTACAATGAGCAGTTCTTC. This codes for CASSQDLRAGTYNEQFF.

This clonotype was seen repeatedly, ten times or more. The chain combines TRBV28 with TRBJ1-3, with D maybe TRBD1 (5 bases). Per germline, CDR1 MDHEN and CDR2 SYDVKM. V was pared by 5 bases and J by 0 bases, with 11 bases between. This CDR3 is 15 amino acids long. The CDR3 loop reads CASSLRQSSGNTIYF. The CDR3 region has the DNA TGTGCCAGCAGTCTACGACAGAGCTCTGGAAACACCATATATTTT.

This clonotype was seen a handful of times. This chain uses TRBV7-9 with TRBJ1-1; unclear D gene. The CDR3 totals 14 residues. Germline CDR1 and CDR2: SEHNR and FQNEAQ (reference sequence). Trimming shortened V by 1 base and J by 4 bases, and 10 bases separated the two germline ends. CDR3 in DNA: TGTGCCAGCAGCTTAGTCACCCCTTTCACTGAAGCTTTCTTT. This codes for CASSLVTPFTEAFF.